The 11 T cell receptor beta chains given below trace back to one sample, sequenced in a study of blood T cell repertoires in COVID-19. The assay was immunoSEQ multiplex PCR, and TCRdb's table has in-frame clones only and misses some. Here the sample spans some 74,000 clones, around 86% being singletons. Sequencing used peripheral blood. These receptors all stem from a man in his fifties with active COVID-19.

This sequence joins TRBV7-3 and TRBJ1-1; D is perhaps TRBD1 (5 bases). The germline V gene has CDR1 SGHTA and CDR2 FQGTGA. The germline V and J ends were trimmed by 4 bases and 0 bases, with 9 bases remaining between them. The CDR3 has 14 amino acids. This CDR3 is CASSSGSVNTEAFF. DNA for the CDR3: TGTGCCAGCAGCTCAGGGTCCGTGAACACTGAAGCTTTCTTT.

The CDR3 region is CASSQDEASGINEQFF. The CDR3 bases are TGTGCCAGCAGCCAAGACGAGGCTAGCGGGATCAATGAGCAGTTCTTC. The genes are TRBV4-2 and TRBJ2-1; 9 nucleotides match TRBD2. After removal of 0 bases from V and 6 bases from J, the junction contained 6 bases not matched to a gene. This CDR3 contains 16 residues. From germline, CDR1 is LGHNA and CDR2 YNFKEQ.

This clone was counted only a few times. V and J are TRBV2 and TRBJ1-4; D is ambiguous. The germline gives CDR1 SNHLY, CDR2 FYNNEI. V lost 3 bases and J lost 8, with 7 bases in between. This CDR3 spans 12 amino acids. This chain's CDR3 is CASSDRGEKLFF. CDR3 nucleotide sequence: TGTGCCAGCAGTGACCGGGGAGAAAAACTGTTTTTT.

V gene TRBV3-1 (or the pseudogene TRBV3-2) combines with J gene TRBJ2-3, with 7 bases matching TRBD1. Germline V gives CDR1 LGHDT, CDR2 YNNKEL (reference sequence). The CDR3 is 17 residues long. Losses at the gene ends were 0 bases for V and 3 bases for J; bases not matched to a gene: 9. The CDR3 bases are TGTGCCAGCAGCCAAGATGTCGCAGGGGGTAGTACAGATACGCAGTATTTT. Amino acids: CASSQDVAGGSTDTQYF.

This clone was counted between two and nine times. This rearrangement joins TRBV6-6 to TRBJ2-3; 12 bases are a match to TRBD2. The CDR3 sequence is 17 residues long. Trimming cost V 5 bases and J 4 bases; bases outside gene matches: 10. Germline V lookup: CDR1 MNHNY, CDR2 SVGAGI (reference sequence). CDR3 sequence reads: CASSQSSGRAFPDTQYF. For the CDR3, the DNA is TGTGCCAGCAGTCAATCTAGCGGGAGGGCCTTCCCAGATACGCAGTATTTT.

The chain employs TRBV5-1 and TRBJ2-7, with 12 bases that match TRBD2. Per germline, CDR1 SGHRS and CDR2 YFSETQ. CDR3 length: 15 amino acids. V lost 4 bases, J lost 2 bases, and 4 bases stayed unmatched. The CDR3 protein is CASSPWTSGAYEQYF. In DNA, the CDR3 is TGCGCCAGCAGCCCATGGACTAGCGGGGCCTACGAGCAGTACTTC.

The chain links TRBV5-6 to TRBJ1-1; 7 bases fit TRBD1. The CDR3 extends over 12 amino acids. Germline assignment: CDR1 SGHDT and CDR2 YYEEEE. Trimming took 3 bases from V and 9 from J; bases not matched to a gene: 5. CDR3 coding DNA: TGTGCCAGCAGCTCCGGGACAGTGAAAGCTTTCTTT. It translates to CASSSGTVKAFF. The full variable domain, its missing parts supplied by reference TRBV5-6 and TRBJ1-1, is DAGVTQSPTHLIKTRGQQVTLRCSPKSGHDTVSWYQQALGQGPQFIFQYYEEEERQRGNFPDRFSGHQFPNYSSELNVNALLLGDSALYLCASSSGTVKAFFGQGTRLTVV.

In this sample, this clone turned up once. The CDR3 is CASTPATQGRRETQYF. The DNA of the CDR3 is TGTGCCAGCACCCCGGCCACACAGGGGAGGAGAGAGACCCAGTACTTC. The rearrangement joins TRBV28 to TRBJ2-5; TRBD1 is a possible D gene (7 bases). From germline, CDR1 is MDHEN and CDR2 SYDVKM. The CDR3 has 16 amino acids. The V end lost 7 bases, the J end lost 4 bases, and 22 bases lay between the germline ends.

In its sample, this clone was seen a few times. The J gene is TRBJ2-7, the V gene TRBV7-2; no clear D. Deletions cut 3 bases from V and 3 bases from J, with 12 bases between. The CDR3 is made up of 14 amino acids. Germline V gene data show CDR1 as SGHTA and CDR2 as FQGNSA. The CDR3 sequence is CASSLGYAGYEQYF. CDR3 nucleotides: TGTGCCAGCAGCTTGGGCTACGCCGGCTACGAGCAGTACTTC.

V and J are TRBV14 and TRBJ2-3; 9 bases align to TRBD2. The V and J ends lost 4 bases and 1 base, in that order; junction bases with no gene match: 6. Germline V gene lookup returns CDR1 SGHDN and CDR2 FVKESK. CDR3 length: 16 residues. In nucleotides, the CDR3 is TGTGCCAGCAGCCGGTATAGCGGGGGCCGCACAGATACGCAGTATTTT. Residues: CASSRYSGGRTDTQYF.

The DNA for the CDR3 is TGTGCCAGTCGCCCCCAGCAGGGCCACTCCTACGAGCAGTACTTC. This translates into CASRPQQGHSYEQYF. The chain joins TRBV19 to TRBJ2-7; D may be TRBD1 (5 bases). V lost 8 bases and J lost 0, with 17 bases in between. This CDR3 is built from 15 residues. The V gene's germline CDR1 is LNHDA and CDR2 SQIVND (reference sequence).